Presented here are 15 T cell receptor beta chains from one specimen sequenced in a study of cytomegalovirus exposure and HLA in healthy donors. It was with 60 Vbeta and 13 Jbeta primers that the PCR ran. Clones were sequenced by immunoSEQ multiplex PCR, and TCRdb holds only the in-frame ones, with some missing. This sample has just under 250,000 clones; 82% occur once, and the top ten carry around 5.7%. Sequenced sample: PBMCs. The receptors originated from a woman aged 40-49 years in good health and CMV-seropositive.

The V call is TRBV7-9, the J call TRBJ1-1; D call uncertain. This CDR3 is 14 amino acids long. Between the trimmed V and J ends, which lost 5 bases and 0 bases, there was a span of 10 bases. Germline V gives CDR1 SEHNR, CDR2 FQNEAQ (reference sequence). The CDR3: CASSLRGLNTEAFF. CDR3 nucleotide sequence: TGTGCCAGCAGCCTTCGGGGATTGAACACTGAAGCTTTCTTT.

The CDR3 nucleotides are TGTGCCAGCAGTCGACTAGTGAGCTCCTACAATGAGCAGTTCTTC. Encoded protein: CASSRLVSSYNEQFF. This chain uses TRBV6-5 with TRBJ2-1, with D possibly matching TRBD2 (6 bases). The V end was cut by 5 bases, the J end by 0 bases, with 11 bases between. CDR1 is MNHEY, CDR2 SVGAGI, per germline. The CDR3 consists of 15 residues.

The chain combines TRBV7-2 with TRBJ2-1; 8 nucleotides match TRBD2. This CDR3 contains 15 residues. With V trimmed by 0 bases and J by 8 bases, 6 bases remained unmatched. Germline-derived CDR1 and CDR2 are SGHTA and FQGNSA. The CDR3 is CASSLAGRARDEQFF. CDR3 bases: TGTGCCAGCAGCTTAGCCGGGAGGGCCAGGGATGAGCAGTTCTTC.

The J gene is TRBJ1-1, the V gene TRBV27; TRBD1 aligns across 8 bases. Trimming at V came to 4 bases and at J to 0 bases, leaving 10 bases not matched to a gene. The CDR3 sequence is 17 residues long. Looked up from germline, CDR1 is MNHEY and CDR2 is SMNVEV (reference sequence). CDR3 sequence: CASSSRHRGALNTEAFF. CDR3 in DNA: TGTGCCAGCAGTTCTAGACACAGGGGGGCCCTGAACACTGAAGCTTTCTTT.

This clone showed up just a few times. The CDR3 spells CAWKGQGQGNGNTIYF. The CDR3 nucleotides are TGTGCCTGGAAAGGGCAGGGACAGGGGAACGGAAACACCATATATTTT. The chain employs TRBV30 and TRBJ1-3; 10 bases align to TRBD1. This CDR3 region has 16 residues. V trimming: 4 bases; J trimming: 4 bases; junction bases outside the gene matches: 10. The germline V gene has CDR1 GTSNPN and CDR2 SVGIG (reference sequence).

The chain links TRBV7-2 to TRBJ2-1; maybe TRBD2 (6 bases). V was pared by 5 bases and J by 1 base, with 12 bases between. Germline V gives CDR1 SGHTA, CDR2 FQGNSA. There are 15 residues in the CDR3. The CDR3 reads CASSQTRGSYNEQFF. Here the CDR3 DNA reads TGTGCCAGCAGCCAGACTAGAGGATCCTACAATGAGCAGTTCTTC.

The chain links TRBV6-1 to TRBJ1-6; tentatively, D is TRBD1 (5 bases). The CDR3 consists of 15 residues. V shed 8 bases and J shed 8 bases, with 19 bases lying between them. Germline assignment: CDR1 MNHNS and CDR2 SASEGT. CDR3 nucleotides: TGTGCCAGCTCTCGACAGCCCCTAAACGATTCACCCCTCCACTTT. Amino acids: CASSRQPLNDSPLHF.

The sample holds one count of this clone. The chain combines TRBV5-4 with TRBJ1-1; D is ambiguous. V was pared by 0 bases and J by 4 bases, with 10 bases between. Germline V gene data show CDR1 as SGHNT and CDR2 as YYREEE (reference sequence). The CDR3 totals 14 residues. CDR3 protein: CASSLGEGGTEAFF. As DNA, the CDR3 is TGTGCCAGCAGCTTGGGGGAGGGAGGCACTGAAGCTTTCTTT.

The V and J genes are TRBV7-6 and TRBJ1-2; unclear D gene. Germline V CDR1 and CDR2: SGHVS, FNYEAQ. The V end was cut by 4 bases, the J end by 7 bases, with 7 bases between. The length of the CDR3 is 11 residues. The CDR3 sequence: CASSSGGGYTF. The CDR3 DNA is TGTGCCAGCAGCTCTGGAGGTGGCTACACCTTC. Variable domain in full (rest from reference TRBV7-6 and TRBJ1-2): GAGVSQSPRYKVTKRGQDVALRCDPISGHVSLYWYRQALGQGPEFLTYFNYEAQQDKSGLPNDRFSAERPEGSISTLTIQRTEQRDSAMYRCASSSGGGYTFGSGTRLTVV.

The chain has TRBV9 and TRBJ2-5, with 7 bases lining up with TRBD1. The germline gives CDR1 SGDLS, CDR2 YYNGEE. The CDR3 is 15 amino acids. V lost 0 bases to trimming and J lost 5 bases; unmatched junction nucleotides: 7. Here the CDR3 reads CASSVDRGGRETQYF. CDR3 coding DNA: TGTGCCAGCAGCGTAGATAGAGGGGGCCGGGAGACCCAGTACTTC.

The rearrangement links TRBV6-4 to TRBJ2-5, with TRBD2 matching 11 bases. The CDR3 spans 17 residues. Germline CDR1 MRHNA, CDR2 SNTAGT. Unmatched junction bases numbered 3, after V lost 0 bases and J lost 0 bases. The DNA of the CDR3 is TGTGCCAGCAGTGACTCGATGACTAGCGGGGACCAAGAGACCCAGTACTTC. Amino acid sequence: CASSDSMTSGDQETQYF.

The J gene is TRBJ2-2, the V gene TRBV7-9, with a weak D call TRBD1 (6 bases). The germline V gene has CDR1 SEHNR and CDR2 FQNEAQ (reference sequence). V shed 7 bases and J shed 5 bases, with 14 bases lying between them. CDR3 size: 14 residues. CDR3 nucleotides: TGTGCCAGCAATAGACAGGCAGGAACCGGGGAGCTGTTTTTT. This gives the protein CASNRQAGTGELFF.

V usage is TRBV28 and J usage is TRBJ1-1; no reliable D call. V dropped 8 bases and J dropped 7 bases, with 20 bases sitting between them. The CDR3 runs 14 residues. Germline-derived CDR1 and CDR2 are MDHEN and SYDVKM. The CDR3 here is CASAGLDSHIEAFF. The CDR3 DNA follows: TGTGCCAGCGCTGGACTCGACTCCCATATTGAAGCTTTCTTT. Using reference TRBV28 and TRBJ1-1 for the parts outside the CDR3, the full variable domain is DVKVTQSSRYLVKRTGEKVFLECVQDMDHENMFWYRQDPGLGLRLIYFSYDVKMKEKGDIPEGYSVSREKKERFSLILESASTNQTSMYLCASAGLDSHIEAFFGQGTRLTVV.

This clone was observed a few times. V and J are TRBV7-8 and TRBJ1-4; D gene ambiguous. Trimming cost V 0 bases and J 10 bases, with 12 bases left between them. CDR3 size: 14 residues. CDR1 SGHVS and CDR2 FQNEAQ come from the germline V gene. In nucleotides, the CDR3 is TGTGCCAGCAGCTTAGCGGACGATCGGGGAAAACTGTTTTTT. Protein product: CASSLADDRGKLFF.

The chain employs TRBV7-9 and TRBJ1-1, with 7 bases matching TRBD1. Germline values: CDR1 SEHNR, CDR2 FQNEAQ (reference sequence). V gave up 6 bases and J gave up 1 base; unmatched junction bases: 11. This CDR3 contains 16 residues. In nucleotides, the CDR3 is TGTGCCAGCAGTAACTCAGGGGGACGCGAGAACACTGAAGCTTTCTTT. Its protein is CASSNSGGRENTEAFF.